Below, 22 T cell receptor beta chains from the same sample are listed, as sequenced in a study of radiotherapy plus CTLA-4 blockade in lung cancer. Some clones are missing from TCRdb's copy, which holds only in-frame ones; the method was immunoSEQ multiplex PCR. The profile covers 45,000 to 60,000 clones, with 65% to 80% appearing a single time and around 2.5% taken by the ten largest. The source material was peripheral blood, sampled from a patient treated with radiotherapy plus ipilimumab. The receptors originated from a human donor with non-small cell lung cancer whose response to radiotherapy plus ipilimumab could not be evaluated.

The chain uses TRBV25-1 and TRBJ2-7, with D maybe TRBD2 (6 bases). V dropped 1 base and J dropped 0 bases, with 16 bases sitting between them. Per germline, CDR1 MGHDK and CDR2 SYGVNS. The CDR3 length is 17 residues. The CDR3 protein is CASSEWGVGHRSYEQYF. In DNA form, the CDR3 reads TGTGCCAGCAGTGAATGGGGGGTAGGCCACCGCTCCTACGAGCAGTACTTC.

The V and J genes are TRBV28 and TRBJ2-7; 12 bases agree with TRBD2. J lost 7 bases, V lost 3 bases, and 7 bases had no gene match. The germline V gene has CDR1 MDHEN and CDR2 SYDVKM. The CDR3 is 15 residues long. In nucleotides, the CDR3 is TGTGCCAGCAGTTTTCTAGCGGGAGGGCCTGGAGAGCAGTACTTC. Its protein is CASSFLAGGPGEQYF.

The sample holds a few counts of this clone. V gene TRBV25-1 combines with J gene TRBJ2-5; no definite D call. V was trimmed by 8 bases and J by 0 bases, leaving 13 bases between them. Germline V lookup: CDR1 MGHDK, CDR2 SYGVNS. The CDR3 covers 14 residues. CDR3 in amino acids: CASSGESYQETQYF. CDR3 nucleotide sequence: TGTGCCAGCTCGGGTGAGTCGTACCAAGAGACCCAGTACTTC.

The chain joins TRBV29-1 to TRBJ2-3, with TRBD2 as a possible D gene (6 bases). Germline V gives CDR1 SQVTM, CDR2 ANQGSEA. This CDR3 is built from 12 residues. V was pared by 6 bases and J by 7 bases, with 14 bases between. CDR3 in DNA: TGCAGCGTCGCCCGGGACTTAAATACGCAGTATTTT. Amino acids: CSVARDLNTQYF.

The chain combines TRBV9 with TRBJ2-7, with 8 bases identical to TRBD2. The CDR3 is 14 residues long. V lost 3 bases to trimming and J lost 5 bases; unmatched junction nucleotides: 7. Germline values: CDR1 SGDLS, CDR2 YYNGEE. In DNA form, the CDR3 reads TGTGCCAGCAGCGGTAGGGGGACTAGGAACGAGCAGTACTTC. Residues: CASSGRGTRNEQYF. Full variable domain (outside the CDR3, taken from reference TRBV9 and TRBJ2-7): DSGVTQTPKHLITATGQRVTLRCSPRSGDLSVYWYQQSLDQGLQFLIQYYNGEERAKGNILERFSAQQFPDLHSELNLSSLELGDSALYFCASSGRGTRNEQYFGPGTRLTVT.

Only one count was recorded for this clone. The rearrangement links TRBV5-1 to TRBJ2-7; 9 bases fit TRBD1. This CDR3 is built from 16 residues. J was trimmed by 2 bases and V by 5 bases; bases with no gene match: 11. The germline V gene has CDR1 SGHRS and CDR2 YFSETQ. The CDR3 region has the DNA TGCGCCAGCAGACGGGCTGGGGGACAGGGCCCCTACGAGCAGTACTTC. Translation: CASRRAGGQGPYEQYF. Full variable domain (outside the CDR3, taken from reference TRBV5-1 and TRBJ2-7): KAGVTQTPRYLIKTRGQQVTLSCSPISGHRSVSWYQQTPGQGLQFLFEYFSETQRNKGNFPGRFSGRQFSNSRSEMNVSTLELGDSALYLCASRRAGGQGPYEQYFGPGTRLTVT.

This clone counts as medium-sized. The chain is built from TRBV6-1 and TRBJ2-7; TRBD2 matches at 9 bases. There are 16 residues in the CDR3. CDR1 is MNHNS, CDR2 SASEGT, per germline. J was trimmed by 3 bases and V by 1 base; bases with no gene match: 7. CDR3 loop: CASSEGVAGAYYEQYF. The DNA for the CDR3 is TGTGCCAGCAGTGAAGGGGTAGCGGGGGCCTACTACGAGCAGTACTTC.

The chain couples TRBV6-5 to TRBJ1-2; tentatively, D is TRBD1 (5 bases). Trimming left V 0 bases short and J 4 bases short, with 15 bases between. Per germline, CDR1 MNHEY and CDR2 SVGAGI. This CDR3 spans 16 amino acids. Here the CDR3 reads CASSYSPGTRGYGYTF. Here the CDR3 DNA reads TGTGCCAGCAGTTACTCCCCCGGGACGCGGGGCTATGGCTACACCTTC.

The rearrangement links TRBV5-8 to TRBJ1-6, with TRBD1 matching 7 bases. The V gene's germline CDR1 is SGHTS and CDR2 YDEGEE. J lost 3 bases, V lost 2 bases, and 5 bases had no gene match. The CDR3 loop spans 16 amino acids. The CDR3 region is CASSLPGTVYNSPLHF. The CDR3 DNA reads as TGTGCCAGCAGCTTACCCGGGACAGTCTATAATTCACCCCTCCACTTT.

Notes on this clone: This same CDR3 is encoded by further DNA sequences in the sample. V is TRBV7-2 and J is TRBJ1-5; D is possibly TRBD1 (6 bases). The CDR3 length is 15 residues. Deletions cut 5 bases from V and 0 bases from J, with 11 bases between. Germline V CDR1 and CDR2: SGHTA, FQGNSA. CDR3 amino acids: CASSLQGSSNQPQHF. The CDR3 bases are TGTGCCAGCAGCCTACAGGGCTCTAGCAATCAGCCCCAGCATTTT.

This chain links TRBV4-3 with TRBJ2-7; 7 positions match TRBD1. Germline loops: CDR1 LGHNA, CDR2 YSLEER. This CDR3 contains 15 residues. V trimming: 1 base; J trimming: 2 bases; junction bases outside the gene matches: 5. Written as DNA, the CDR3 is TGCGCCAGCAGCCAAGGGACAGGAGCTACCTACGAGCAGTACTTC. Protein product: CASSQGTGATYEQYF.

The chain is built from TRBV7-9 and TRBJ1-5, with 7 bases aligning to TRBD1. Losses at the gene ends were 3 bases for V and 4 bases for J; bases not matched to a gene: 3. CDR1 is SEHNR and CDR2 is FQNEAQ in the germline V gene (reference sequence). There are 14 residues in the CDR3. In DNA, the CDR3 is TGTGCCAGCAGCTTTTGGGACAGTAATCAGCCCCAGCATTTT. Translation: CASSFWDSNQPQHF.

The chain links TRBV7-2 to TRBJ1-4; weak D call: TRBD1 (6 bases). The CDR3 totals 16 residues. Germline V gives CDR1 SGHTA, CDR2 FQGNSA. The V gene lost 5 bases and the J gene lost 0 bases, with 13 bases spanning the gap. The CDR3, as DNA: TGTGCCAGCAGCCCAGGACAGTTTGCAACTAATGAAAAACTGTTTTTT. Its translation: CASSPGQFATNEKLFF.

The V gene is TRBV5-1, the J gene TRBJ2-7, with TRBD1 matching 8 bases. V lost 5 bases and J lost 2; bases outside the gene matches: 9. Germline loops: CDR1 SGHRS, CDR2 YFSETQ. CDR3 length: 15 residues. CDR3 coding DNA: TGCGCCAGCAGATCCCCGGGACAGGCAACCTACGAGCAGTACTTC. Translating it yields CASRSPGQATYEQYF.

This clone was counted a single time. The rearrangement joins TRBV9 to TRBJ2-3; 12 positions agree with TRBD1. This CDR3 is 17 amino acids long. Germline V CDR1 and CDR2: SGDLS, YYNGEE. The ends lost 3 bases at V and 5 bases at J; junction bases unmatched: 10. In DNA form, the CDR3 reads TGTGCCAGCAGCGAGGGACAGGGGGCGCATTTTAGAGATACGCAGTATTTT. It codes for CASSEGQGAHFRDTQYF.

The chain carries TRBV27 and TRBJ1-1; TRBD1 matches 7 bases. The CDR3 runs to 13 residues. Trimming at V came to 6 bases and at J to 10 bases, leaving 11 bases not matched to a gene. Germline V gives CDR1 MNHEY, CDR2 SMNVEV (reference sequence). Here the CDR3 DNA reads TGTGCCAGCAGCCCTTTCGCGACAGGGAGAGCTTTCTTT. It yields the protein CASSPFATGRAFF.

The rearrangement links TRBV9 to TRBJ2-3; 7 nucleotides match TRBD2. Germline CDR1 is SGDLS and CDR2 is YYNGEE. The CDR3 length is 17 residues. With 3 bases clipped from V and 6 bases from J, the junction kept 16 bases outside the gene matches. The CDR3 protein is CASSAGTGRGRADTQYF. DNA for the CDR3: TGTGCCAGCAGCGCCGGGACGGGGAGGGGCCGTGCTGATACGCAGTATTTT.

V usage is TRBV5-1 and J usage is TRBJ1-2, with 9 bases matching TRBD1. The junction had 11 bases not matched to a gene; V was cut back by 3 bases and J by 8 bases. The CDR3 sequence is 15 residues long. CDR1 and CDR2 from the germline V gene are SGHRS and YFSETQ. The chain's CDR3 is CASSSQGAGVGGYTF. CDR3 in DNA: TGCGCCAGCAGCTCACAGGGGGCAGGGGTTGGCGGCTACACCTTC. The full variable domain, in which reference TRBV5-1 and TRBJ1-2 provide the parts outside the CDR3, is KAGVTQTPRYLIKTRGQQVTLSCSPISGHRSVSWYQQTPGQGLQFLFEYFSETQRNKGNFPGRFSGRQFSNSRSEMNVSTLELGDSALYLCASSSQGAGVGGYTFGSGTRLTVV.

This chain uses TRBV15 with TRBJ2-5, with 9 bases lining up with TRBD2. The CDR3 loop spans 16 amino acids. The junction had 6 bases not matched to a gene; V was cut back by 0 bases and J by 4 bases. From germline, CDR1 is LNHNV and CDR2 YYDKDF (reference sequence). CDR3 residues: CATSRDRLGLAETQYF. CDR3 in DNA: TGTGCCACCAGCAGAGATAGGTTGGGACTAGCAGAGACCCAGTACTTC.

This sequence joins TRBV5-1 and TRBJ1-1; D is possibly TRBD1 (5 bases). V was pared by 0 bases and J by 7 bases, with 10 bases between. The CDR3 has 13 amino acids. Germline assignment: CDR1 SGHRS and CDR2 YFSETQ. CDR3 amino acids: CASSLEGQGEAFF. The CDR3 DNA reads TGCGCCAGCAGCTTGGAAGGGCAGGGTGAAGCTTTCTTT.

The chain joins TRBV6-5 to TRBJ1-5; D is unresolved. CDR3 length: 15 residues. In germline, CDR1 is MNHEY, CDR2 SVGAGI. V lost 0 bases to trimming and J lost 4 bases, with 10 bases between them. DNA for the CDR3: TGTGCCAGCAGTTACTCCCACTCCCTTAATCAGCCCCAGCATTTT. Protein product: CASSYSHSLNQPQHF.

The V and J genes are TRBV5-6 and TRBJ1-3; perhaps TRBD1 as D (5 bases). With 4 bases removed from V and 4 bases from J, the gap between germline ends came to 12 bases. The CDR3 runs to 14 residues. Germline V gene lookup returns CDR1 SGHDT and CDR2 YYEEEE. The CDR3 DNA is TGTGCCAGCAGCGAGGGACTAGCCGGAAACACCATATATTTT. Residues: CASSEGLAGNTIYF.